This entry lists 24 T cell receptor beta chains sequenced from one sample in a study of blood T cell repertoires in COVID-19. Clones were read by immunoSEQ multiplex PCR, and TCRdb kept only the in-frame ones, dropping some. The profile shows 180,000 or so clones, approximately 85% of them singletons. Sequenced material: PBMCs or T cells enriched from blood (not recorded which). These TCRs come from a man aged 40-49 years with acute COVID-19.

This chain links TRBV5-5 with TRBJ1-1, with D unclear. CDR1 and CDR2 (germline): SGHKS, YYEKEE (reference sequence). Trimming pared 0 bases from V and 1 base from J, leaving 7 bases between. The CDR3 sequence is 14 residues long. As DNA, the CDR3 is TGTGCCAGCAGCTTGGGTTCCAAGAACACTGAAGCTTTCTTT. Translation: CASSLGSKNTEAFF.

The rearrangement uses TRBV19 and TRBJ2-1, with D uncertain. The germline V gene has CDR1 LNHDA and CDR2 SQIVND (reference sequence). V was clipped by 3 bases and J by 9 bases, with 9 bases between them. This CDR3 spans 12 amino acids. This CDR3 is CASSMRAFEQFF. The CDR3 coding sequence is TGTGCCAGTAGTATGAGAGCCTTTGAGCAGTTCTTC.

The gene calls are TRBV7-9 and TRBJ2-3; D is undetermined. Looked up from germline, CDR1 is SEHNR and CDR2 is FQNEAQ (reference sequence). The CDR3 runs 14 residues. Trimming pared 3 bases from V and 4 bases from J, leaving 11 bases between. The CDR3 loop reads CASSFGSTPDTQYF. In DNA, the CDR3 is TGTGCCAGCAGCTTCGGTTCTACCCCAGATACGCAGTATTTT.

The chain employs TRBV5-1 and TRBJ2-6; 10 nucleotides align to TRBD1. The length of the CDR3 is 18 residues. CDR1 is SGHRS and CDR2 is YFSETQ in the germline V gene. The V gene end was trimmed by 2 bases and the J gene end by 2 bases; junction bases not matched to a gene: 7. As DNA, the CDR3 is TGCGCCAGCAGCTTAATGGGACAGGGGATGACTGGGGCCAACGTCCTGACTTTC. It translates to CASSLMGQGMTGANVLTF.

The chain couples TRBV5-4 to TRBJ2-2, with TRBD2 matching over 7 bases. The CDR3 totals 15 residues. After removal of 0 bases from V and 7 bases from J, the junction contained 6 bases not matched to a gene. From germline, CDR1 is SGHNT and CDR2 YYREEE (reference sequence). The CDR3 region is CASSLGLADLGELFF. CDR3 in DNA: TGTGCCAGCAGCTTGGGGCTAGCGGATCTCGGGGAGCTGTTTTTT.

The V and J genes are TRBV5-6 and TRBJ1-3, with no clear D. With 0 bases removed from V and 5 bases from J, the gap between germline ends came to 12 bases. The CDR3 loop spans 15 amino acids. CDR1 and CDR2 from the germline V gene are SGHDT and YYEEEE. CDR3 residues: CASSLGPKERNTIYF. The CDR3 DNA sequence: TGTGCCAGCAGCTTGGGGCCAAAGGAGCGAAACACCATATATTTT.

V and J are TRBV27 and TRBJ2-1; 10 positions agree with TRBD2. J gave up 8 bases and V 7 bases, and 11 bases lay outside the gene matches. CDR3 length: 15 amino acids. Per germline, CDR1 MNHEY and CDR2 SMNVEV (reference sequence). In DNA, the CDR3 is TGTGCCAGCAACCACAGGTCTAGCGGGAGCCATGAGCAGTTCTTC. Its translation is CASNHRSSGSHEQFF.

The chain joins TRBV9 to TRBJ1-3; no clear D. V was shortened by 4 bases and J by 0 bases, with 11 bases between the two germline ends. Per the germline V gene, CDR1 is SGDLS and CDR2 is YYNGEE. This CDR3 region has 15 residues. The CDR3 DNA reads TGTGCCAGCAGCCCTAACGCGTACTCTGGAAACACCATATATTTT. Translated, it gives CASSPNAYSGNTIYF.

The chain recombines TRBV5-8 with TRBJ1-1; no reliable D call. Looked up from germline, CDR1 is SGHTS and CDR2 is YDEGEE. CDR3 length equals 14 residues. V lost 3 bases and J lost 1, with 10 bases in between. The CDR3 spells CASSSIPRNTEAFF. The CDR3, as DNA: TGTGCCAGCAGCTCGATTCCGAGGAACACTGAAGCTTTCTTT. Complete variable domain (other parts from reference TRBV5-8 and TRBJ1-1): EAGVTQSPTHLIKTRGQQATLRCSPISGHTSVYWYQQALGLGLQFLLWYDEGEERNRGNFPPRFSGRQFPNYSSELNVNALELEDSALYLCASSSIPRNTEAFFGQGTRLTVV.

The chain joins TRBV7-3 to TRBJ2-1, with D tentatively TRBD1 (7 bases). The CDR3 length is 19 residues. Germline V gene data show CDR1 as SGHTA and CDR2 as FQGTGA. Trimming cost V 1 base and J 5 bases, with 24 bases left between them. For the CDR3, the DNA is TGTGCCAGCAGCTTAAGGTCAGGGGGTGGCGGGACCCTCAACAATGAGCAGTTCTTC. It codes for CASSLRSGGGGTLNNEQFF.

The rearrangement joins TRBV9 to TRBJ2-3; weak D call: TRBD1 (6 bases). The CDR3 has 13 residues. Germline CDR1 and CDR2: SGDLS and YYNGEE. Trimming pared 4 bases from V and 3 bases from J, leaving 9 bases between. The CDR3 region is CASSYRDTDTQYF. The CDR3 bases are TGTGCCAGCAGCTACAGGGATACAGATACGCAGTATTTT.

CDR3 protein: CASSHPLAELTDTQYF. DNA of the CDR3: TGTGCCAGCAGCCACCCGTTAGCGGAGCTCACAGATACGCAGTATTTT. V usage is TRBV7-9 and J usage is TRBJ2-3, with a weak D call TRBD2 (6 bases). CDR3 length equals 16 residues. The germline V and J ends were trimmed by 5 bases and 2 bases, with 17 bases remaining between them. Germline CDR1 is SEHNR and CDR2 is FQNEAQ (reference sequence).

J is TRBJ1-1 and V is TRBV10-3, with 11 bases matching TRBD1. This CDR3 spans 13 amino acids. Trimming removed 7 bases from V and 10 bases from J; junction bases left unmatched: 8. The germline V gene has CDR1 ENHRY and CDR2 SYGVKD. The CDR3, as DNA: TGTGCCATCACCGCGGACAGGGGGCTAGGAGCTTTCTTT. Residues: CAITADRGLGAFF.

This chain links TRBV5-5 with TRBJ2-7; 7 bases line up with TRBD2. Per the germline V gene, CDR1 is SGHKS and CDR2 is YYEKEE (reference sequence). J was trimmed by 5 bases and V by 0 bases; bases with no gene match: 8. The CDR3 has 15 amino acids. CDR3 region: CASSLVGGSVNEQYF. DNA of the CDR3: TGTGCCAGCAGCTTGGTGGGCGGGAGCGTCAACGAGCAGTACTTC.

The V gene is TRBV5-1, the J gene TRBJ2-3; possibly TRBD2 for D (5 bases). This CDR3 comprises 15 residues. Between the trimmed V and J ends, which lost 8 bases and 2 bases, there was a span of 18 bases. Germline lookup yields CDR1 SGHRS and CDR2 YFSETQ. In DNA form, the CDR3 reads TGCGCCAGTAGGGCAGGACTTACCCTCACAGATACGCAGTATTTT. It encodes CASRAGLTLTDTQYF.

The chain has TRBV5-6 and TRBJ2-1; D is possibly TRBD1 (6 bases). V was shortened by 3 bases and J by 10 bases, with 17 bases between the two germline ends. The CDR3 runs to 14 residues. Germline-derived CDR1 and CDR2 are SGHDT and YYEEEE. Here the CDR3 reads CASSSGTSWVEQFF. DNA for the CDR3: TGTGCCAGCAGCTCCGGGACATCATGGGTGGAGCAGTTCTTC. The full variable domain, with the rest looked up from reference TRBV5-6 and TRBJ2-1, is DAGVTQSPTHLIKTRGQQVTLRCSPKSGHDTVSWYQQALGQGPQFIFQYYEEEERQRGNFPDRFSGHQFPNYSSELNVNALLLGDSALYLCASSSGTSWVEQFFGPGTRLTVL.

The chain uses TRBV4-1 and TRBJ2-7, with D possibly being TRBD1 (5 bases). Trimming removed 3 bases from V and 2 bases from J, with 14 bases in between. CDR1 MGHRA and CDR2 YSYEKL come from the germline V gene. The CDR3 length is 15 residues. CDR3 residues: CASSQAIQAPYEQYF. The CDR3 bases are TGCGCCAGCAGCCAGGCCATACAGGCCCCCTACGAGCAGTACTTC.

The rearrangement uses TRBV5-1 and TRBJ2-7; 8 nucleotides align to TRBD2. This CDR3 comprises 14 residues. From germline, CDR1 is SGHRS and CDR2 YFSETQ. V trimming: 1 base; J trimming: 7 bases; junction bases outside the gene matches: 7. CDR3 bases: TGCGCCAGCAGCTTGAGGCAGGGGACTAGTGAGCAGTACTTC. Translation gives CASSLRQGTSEQYF.

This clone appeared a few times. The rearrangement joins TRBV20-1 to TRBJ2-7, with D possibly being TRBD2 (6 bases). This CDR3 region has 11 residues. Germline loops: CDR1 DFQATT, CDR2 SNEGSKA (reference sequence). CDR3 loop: CSGTDSYEQYF. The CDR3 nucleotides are TGCAGCGGGACTGACTCCTACGAGCAGTACTTC.

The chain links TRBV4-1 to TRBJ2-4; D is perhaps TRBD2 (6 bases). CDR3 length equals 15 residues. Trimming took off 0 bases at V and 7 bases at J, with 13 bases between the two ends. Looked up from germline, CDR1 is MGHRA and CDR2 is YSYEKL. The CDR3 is CASSQDQGRENIQYF. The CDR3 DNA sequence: TGCGCCAGCAGCCAAGATCAGGGCCGGGAGAACATTCAGTACTTC.

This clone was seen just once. The CDR3 coding sequence is TGTGCCAGTACTAAACGGGGAGACACTGAAGCTTTCTTT. It is translated as CASTKRGDTEAFF. V is TRBV11-3 and J is TRBJ1-1; D gene unclear. V was trimmed by 9 bases and J by 3 bases, leaving 14 bases between them. The CDR3 runs to 13 residues. Germline CDR1 and CDR2: SGHNT and YENEEA.

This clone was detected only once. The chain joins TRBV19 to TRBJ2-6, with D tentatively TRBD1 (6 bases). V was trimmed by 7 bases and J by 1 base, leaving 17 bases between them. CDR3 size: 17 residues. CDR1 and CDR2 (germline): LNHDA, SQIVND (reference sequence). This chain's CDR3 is CASNDGAGESGANVLTF. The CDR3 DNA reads TGTGCCAGTAATGATGGGGCAGGGGAGTCTGGGGCCAACGTCCTGACTTTC.

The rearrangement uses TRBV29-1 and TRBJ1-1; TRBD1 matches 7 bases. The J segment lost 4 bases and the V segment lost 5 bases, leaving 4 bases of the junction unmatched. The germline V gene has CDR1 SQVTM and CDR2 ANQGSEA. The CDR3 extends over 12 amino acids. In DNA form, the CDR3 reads TGCAGCGTTACTGGGACAGTCACTGAAGCTTTCTTT. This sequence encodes CSVTGTVTEAFF.

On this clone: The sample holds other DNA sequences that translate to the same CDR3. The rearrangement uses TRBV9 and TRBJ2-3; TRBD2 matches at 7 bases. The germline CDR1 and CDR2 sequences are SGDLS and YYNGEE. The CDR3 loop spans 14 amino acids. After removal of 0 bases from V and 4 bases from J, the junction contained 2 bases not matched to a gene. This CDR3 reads CASSVGGRADTQYF. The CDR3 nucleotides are TGTGCCAGCAGCGTAGGCGGGAGAGCAGATACGCAGTATTTT.